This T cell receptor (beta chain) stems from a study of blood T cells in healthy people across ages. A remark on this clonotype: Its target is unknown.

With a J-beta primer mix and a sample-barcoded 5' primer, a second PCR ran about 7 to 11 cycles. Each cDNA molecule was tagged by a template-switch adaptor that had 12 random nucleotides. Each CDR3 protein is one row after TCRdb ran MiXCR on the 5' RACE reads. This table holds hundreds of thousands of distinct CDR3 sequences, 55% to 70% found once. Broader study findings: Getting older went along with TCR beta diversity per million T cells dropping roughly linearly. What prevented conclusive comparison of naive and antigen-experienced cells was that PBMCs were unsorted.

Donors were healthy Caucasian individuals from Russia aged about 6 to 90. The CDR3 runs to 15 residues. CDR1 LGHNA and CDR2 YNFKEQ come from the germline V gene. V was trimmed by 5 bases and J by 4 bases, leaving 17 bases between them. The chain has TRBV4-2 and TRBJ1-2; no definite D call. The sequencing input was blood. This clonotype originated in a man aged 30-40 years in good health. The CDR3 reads CASSESPRVVYGYTF. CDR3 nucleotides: TGTGCCAGCAGCGAGAGTCCTAGGGTTGTCTATGGCTACACCTTC.